These 6 T cell receptor beta chains were all obtained from the same sample, sequenced in a study of shared clonotypes between healthy human individuals. Sequencing used immunoSEQ multiplex PCR; TCRdb keeps in-frame clones, though not all of them. The sample lists fewer than 1 million clones, approximately 97% occurring once. Naivety among CD8 cells was defined by CD45RO negativity and positive CCR7 selection, thereby excluding terminally differentiated effector memory CD45RA+ cells. Material: naive CD8+ T cells sorted from blood. Receptors were obtained from a man between 25 and 39 years old in good health.

The chain joins TRBV7-9 to TRBJ2-1; D may be TRBD2 (5 bases). V was cut by 4 bases and J by 6 bases, with 13 bases left in between. This CDR3 has 14 amino acids. The V gene's germline CDR1 is SEHNR and CDR2 FQNEAQ (reference sequence). DNA for the CDR3: TGTGCCAGCAGCTCTTCGGACGGACTCAATGAGCAGTTCTTC. Translated, it gives CASSSSDGLNEQFF.

J is TRBJ2-1 and V is TRBV28, with 7 bases that match TRBD2. Germline values: CDR1 MDHEN, CDR2 SYDVKM. The CDR3 consists of 15 residues. V trimming: 6 bases; J trimming: 4 bases; junction bases outside the gene matches: 9. This chain's CDR3 is CASSTTPSGYNEQFF. The CDR3 DNA sequence: TGTGCCAGCAGCACTACACCTAGCGGTTACAATGAGCAGTTCTTC.

The chain carries TRBV5-4 and TRBJ1-1; D is unresolved. The CDR3 sequence is 15 residues long. CDR1 is SGHNT and CDR2 is YYREEE in the germline V gene (reference sequence). V was pared by 4 bases and J by 2 bases, with 15 bases between. CDR3 sequence reads: CASSHLEGGNTEAFF. CDR3 bases: TGTGCCAGCAGCCACTTGGAGGGAGGCAACACTGAAGCTTTCTTT.

The V and J genes are TRBV5-5 and TRBJ2-7; no firm D call. The CDR3 is 13 residues long. Germline V gene data show CDR1 as SGHKS and CDR2 as YYEKEE (reference sequence). With 4 bases removed from V and 2 bases from J, the gap between germline ends came to 10 bases. CDR3 residues: CASSLSAPYEQYF. The CDR3 nucleotides read TGTGCCAGCAGCCTATCTGCGCCCTACGAGCAGTACTTC.

This clone was seen a single time. This chain joins TRBV11-2 and TRBJ2-1, with 9 bases that match TRBD2. In germline, CDR1 is SGHAT, CDR2 FQNNGV. CDR3 size: 16 residues. Trimming took 5 bases from V and 9 from J; bases not matched to a gene: 14. CDR3 coding DNA: TGTGCCAGCAGCCCTGGTGGGCTAGCGGGGTGGGGTGAGCAGTTCTTC. Translation: CASSPGGLAGWGEQFF.

This chain's CDR3 is CASSPIFPDTDTQYF. In DNA, the CDR3 is TGTGCCAGCAGCCCGATCTTTCCAGACACAGATACGCAGTATTTT. The chain has TRBV7-9 and TRBJ2-3; D remains ambiguous. Trimming stripped 5 bases from V and 2 bases from J, with 14 bases between. The CDR3 length is 15 residues. Germline CDR1 reads SEHNR; CDR2 reads FQNEAQ (reference sequence).